This T cell receptor beta chain was recorded in a study of control samples from healthy donors and cancer patients. This clone showed up just once. Sequenced by immunoSEQ multiplex PCR; TCRdb stores in-frame clones only, minus some. The table includes about 95,000 clones, approximately 86% detected once. The sequence came from a man aged 25 to 40 in good health. The sample was blood.

The CDR3 DNA reads TGCGCCAGCAGCCAAGAACCCCCACGGACAGGGTTGTGGGAGACCCAGTACTTC. Translating it yields CASSQEPPRTGLWETQYF. J is TRBJ2-5 and V is TRBV4-1; 8 bases align to TRBD1. J gave up 5 bases and V 0 bases, and 14 bases lay outside the gene matches. Germline CDR1 is MGHRA and CDR2 is YSYEKL. The CDR3 contains 18 residues.